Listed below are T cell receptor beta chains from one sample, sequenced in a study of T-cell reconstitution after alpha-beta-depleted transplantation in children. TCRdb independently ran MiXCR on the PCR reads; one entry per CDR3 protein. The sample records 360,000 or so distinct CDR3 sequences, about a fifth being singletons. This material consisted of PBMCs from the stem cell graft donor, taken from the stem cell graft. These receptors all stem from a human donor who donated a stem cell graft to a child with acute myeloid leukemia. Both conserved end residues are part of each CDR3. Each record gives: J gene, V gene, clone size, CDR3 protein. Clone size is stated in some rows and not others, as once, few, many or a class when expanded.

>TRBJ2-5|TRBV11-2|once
CASSSFWRKDRGQETQYF
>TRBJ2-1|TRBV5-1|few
CASSLAGGSFNEQFF
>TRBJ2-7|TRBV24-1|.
CATSDPLSYEQYF
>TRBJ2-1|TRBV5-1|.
CASSLAPVGNNEQFF
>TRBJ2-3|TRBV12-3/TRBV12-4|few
CASSPRTGGPDTQYF
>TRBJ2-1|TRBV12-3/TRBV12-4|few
CASRPGLAGNEQFF
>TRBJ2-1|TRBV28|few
CASSSSPNRGNEQFF
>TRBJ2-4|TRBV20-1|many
CSARPGTLAKNIQYF
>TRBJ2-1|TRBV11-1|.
CAGGQGENEQFF
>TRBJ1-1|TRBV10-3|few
CAIGPDRGTEAFF